The T cell receptor beta chain described here comes from a study of cytomegalovirus exposure and HLA in healthy donors. General observations from the study: Later analysis indicated greater clonal expansion among HLA-associated TCR beta chains than among equally common other chains. TCR sequences were mostly rare, though some public TCRs occurred in many donors. Across donors, presence/absence analyses took sequencing depth to be roughly uniform.

This clone has just a few counts. Its specificity is not known. V shed 1 base and J 4 bases; nucleotides not matched to a gene: 3. The CDR3 sequence is 14 residues long. The PCR made use of 60 Vbeta and 13 Jbeta primers. Using immunoSEQ multiplex PCR, the repertoire was profiled, and TCRdb retains in-frame clones only, with some absent. The sample lists some 240,000 clones, approximately 82% occurring once. The sequence came from a male donor in good health and CMV-seronegative. V and J are TRBV5-3 and TRBJ2-3; TRBD2 matches at 7 bases. TRBV5-3 is reported as an ORF; its role is uncertain. Sequencing was done on a sample of PBMCs. The CDR3 spells CARSLPGGPDTQYF. In nucleotides, the CDR3 is TGTGCCAGAAGCTTGCCGGGAGGCCCAGATACGCAGTATTTT.